What follows are 19 T cell receptor beta chains derived from one specimen sequenced in a study of shared clonotypes between healthy human individuals. Profiling relied on immunoSEQ multiplex PCR, and the TCRdb table lists in-frame clones only, not all of them. The top ten hold around 0.14% of the sample, which has about 2,500,000 clones, 85% to 95% seen once. Material: naive CD4+ T cells sorted from blood. Sample subset: CD45RA+ positively selected. These receptors were obtained from a man aged 18-30 years in good health.

V usage is TRBV6-7 and J usage is TRBJ1-2; D not certain. TRBV6-7 is reported as an ORF; its role is uncertain. This CDR3 has 17 amino acids. The ends were cut back, 5 bases at V and 4 bases at J, with 23 bases in the middle. CDR3 sequence (DNA): TGTGCCAGCAGTCTACGGTCCCTTGTGAGTGGTGGCTATGGCTACACCTTC. This translates into CASSLRSLVSGGYGYTF.

This clone was detected once. This chain links TRBV10-2 with TRBJ2-1, with 10 nucleotides matching TRBD2. V dropped 7 bases and J dropped 10; count of bases not matched to a gene: 13. This CDR3 contains 15 residues. Germline V gene data show CDR1 as WSHSY and CDR2 as SAAADI. The CDR3 loop is CASTRTSGGSGEQFF. The CDR3 DNA reads TGCGCCAGCACGAGGACTAGCGGAGGCTCGGGGGAGCAGTTCTTC.

The rearrangement joins TRBV2 to TRBJ1-1, with D unresolved. This CDR3 has 14 residues. V lost 6 bases and J 0 bases, leaving 11 bases between the germline ends. Germline V CDR1 and CDR2: SNHLY, FYNNEI. CDR3 bases: TGTGCCAGCAGAACAGCGTTCGTGAACACTGAAGCTTTCTTT. Translation: CASRTAFVNTEAFF.

The chain has TRBV9 and TRBJ2-2; D gene ambiguous. Trimming took 4 bases from V and 2 from J, leaving 15 bases between them. The CDR3 has 16 amino acids. Germline CDR1 SGDLS, CDR2 YYNGEE. In nucleotides, the CDR3 is TGTGCCAGCAGCAAAGACGCAGGCGCAAACACCGGGGAGCTGTTTTTT. Protein sequence: CASSKDAGANTGELFF.

In DNA form, the CDR3 reads TGTGCCAGCAGTGGACAGGAGCAAAACTATGGCTACACCTTC. Its protein product is CASSGQEQNYGYTF. V gene TRBV28 combines with J gene TRBJ1-2, with 7 bases matching TRBD1. The CDR3 is made up of 14 amino acids. V trimming: 5 bases; J trimming: 2 bases; junction bases outside the gene matches: 5. In germline, CDR1 is MDHEN, CDR2 SYDVKM.

The V call is TRBV18, the J call TRBJ2-1, with 14 bases lining up with TRBD2. J gave up 6 bases and V 3 bases, and 4 bases lay outside the gene matches. Germline CDR1 reads KGHSH; CDR2 reads LQKENI. The CDR3 contains 16 residues. The chain's CDR3 is CASSPAGTSGGNEQFF. The CDR3 nucleotides are TGTGCCAGCTCACCTGCCGGGACTAGCGGGGGCAATGAGCAGTTCTTC.

The chain combines TRBV19 with TRBJ1-2, with TRBD1 matching 7 bases. Germline trimming cut 4 bases from V and 4 bases from J; bases unmatched to any gene: 3. The CDR3 length is 13 residues. The V gene's germline CDR1 is LNHDA and CDR2 SQIVND (reference sequence). In nucleotides, the CDR3 is TGTGCCAGTAGTACCAGGGGGGTCTATGGCTACACCTTC. It codes for CASSTRGVYGYTF.

CDR3 protein: CASSQHGTENGYTF. Here the CDR3 DNA reads TGTGCCAGCAGCCAACACGGGACAGAAAATGGCTACACCTTC. The V and J genes are TRBV7-9 and TRBJ1-2; 7 nucleotides line up with TRBD1. The CDR3 sequence is 14 residues long. J lost 6 bases, V lost 5 bases, and 9 bases had no gene match. The germline CDR1 and CDR2 sequences are SEHNR and FQNEAQ (reference sequence).

This clone was observed a few times. The genes are TRBV6-4 and TRBJ1-1, with unresolved D. The germline CDR1 and CDR2 sequences are MRHNA and SNTAGT. With 0 bases removed from V and 2 bases from J, the gap between germline ends came to 7 bases. The CDR3 is 14 residues long. CDR3 in amino acids: CASSDSWGNTEAFF. The CDR3 DNA is TGTGCCAGCAGTGACTCGTGGGGTAACACTGAAGCTTTCTTT.

The J gene is TRBJ2-7, the V gene TRBV6-5; TRBD1 aligns across 11 bases. With V trimmed by 4 bases and J by 7 bases, 9 bases remained unmatched. CDR3 length: 15 amino acids. The germline gives CDR1 MNHEY, CDR2 SVGAGI. The CDR3 sequence is CASSFSGTGGPEQYF. CDR3 nucleotide sequence: TGTGCCAGCAGTTTTTCTGGGACAGGGGGTCCGGAGCAGTACTTC.

The J gene is TRBJ2-3, the V gene TRBV10-3; 10 bases map to TRBD2. The CDR3 totals 16 residues. V was pared by 4 bases and J by 3 bases, with 7 bases of the junction left unmatched. Germline V gives CDR1 ENHRY, CDR2 SYGVKD. CDR3 residues: CAISALAGDETDTQYF. The CDR3 DNA reads as TGTGCCATCAGTGCGCTAGCGGGAGACGAGACAGATACGCAGTATTTT.

CDR3 region: CASSVGGTGGVAGYTF. The CDR3 nucleotides are TGTGCCAGCAGCGTAGGAGGGACAGGGGGTGTAGCTGGCTACACCTTC. This chain links TRBV9 with TRBJ1-2; 11 bases line up with TRBD1. The CDR3 has 16 residues. V gave up 0 bases and J gave up 7 bases; unmatched junction bases: 8. Germline CDR1 SGDLS, CDR2 YYNGEE.

V is TRBV7-9 and J is TRBJ1-1, with a weak D call TRBD1 (6 bases). Per the germline V gene, CDR1 is SEHNR and CDR2 is FQNEAQ (reference sequence). V gave up 7 bases and J gave up 2 bases, with 14 bases separating them. This CDR3 is 14 amino acids long. The CDR3 DNA sequence: TGTGCCAGCACCCGACAGGCGGTCAACACTGAAGCTTTCTTT. It encodes CASTRQAVNTEAFF. Based on the CDR3 plus reference TRBV7-9 and TRBJ1-1, the full variable domain is DTGVSQNPRHKITKRGQNVTFRCDPISEHNRLYWYRQTLGQGPEFLTYFQNEAQLEKSRLLSDRFSAERPKGSFSTLEIQRTEQGDSAMYLCASTRQAVNTEAFFGQGTRLTVV.

The chain couples TRBV7-9 to TRBJ2-3; tentatively, D is TRBD2 (6 bases). Germline values: CDR1 SEHNR, CDR2 FQNEAQ (reference sequence). Trimming cost V 3 bases and J 1 base, with 8 bases left between them. The CDR3 is made up of 14 amino acids. CDR3 nucleotides: TGTGCCAGCAGCTTTGCGGGGCGCACAGATACGCAGTATTTT. It codes for CASSFAGRTDTQYF.

V is TRBV7-8 and J is TRBJ2-7, with D tentatively TRBD1 or TRBD2 (5 bases each). CDR3 length: 16 residues. The ends were cut back, 4 bases at V and 4 bases at J, with 20 bases in the middle. Germline loops: CDR1 SGHVS, CDR2 FQNEAQ. CDR3 residues: CASSSSRERGRYEQYF. CDR3 DNA: TGTGCCAGCAGCTCATCGAGAGAGAGGGGCAGGTACGAGCAGTACTTC.

Concerning this clone: The sample carries other DNA sequences with the same CDR3. The V and J genes are TRBV29-1 and TRBJ2-7; 8 positions match TRBD1. The CDR3 totals 13 residues. V was pared by 5 bases and J by 0 bases, with 3 bases of the junction left unmatched. The germline V gene encodes CDR1 SQVTM and CDR2 ANQGSEA. CDR3 region: CSVLGQASYEQYF. For the CDR3, the DNA is TGCAGCGTTTTGGGACAGGCCTCCTACGAGCAGTACTTC.

V is TRBV30 and J is TRBJ2-5; 13 bases align to TRBD2. From germline, CDR1 is GTSNPN and CDR2 SVGIG (reference sequence). The CDR3 consists of 17 residues. The V gene end was trimmed by 2 bases and the J gene end by 5 bases; junction bases not matched to a gene: 11. The DNA for the CDR3 is TGTGCCTGGAGTCCCTCACTACTAGCGGGGGGGCGGGAGACCCAGTACTTC. It yields the protein CAWSPSLLAGGRETQYF. The full variable domain, completed using reference TRBV30 and TRBJ2-5, is SQTIHQWPATLVQPVGSPLSLECTVEGTSNPNLYWYRQAAGRGLQLLFYSVGIGQISSEVPQNLSASRPQDRQFILSSKKLLLSDSGFYLCAWSPSLLAGGRETQYFGPGTRLLVL.

The chain employs TRBV25-1 and TRBJ2-5; TRBD1 matches at 9 bases. CDR1 MGHDK and CDR2 SYGVNS come from the germline V gene. The CDR3 spans 14 residues. V lost 5 bases to trimming and J lost 2 bases; unmatched junction nucleotides: 3. CDR3 nucleotides: TGTGCCAGCAGTCGGACAGGGGAACAAGAGACCCAGTACTTC. As protein: CASSRTGEQETQYF.

The chain has TRBV7-9 and TRBJ2-7, with unresolved D. V was trimmed by 7 bases and J by 0 bases, leaving 13 bases between them. Looked up from germline, CDR1 is SEHNR and CDR2 is FQNEAQ (reference sequence). The CDR3 is made up of 14 amino acids. Here the CDR3 reads CASTPRETSYEQYF. The CDR3 DNA reads TGTGCCAGCACCCCTCGTGAGACCTCCTACGAGCAGTACTTC.